The 21 T cell receptor beta chains reported below all come from one sample, sequenced in a study of CXCR3-negative and CXCR3-positive naive CD8 T cells. Study conclusions and caveats: Hydrophobicity was higher for TRB CDR3s found in CXCR3-positive naive cells than in CXCR3-negative naive cells.

The antigens of these receptors remain unknown. UMI-labeled TRB cDNA libraries were prepared by 5' RACE. TCRdb reprocessed the 5' RACE reads and stores each CDR3 protein as one record, lacking DNA. The sample shows 150,000 or so distinct CDR3 sequences, and 0.25% to 0.35% sits with its ten largest clones. The sample was naive CXCR3+ CD8+ T cells from blood. Subset indicated: CD45RO-CCR7+CD27+CD95- naive CD8+ T cells expressing CXCR3 (TNR3+). These receptors came from a human donor in good health. Some clones in this sample may be carry-over from other donors' samples.

The chain couples TRBV29-1 to TRBJ1-1; with no DNA, the TCRdb D assignment of TRBD1 cannot be verified. CDR3 length: 12 amino acids. The V gene's germline CDR1 is SQVTM and CDR2 ANQGSEA. CDR3 region: CSVVDGITEAFF.

The CDR3 here is CASSRPGQGFLSGELFF. V is TRBV23-1 and J is TRBJ2-2; TCRdb indicates TRBD1, and absent DNA this call remains unverified. TRBV23-1 is an ORF, and what it does is uncertain. The CDR3 covers 17 residues.

This chain joins TRBV19 and TRBJ2-3. This CDR3 contains 15 residues. The germline gives CDR1 LNHDA, CDR2 SQIVND (reference sequence). The CDR3 here is CASSTLDPVPDTQYF.

The CDR3 sequence is CASSSDIWTPNGGYTF. The chain carries TRBV7-9 and TRBJ1-2. The CDR3 sequence is 16 residues long. Germline V gives CDR1 SEHNR, CDR2 FQNEAQ (reference sequence).

The chain combines TRBV11-2 with TRBJ1-6. CDR3 size: 13 residues. Germline V gives CDR1 SGHAT, CDR2 FQNNGV. This CDR3 is CASSLIRDSPLHF.

The J gene is TRBJ1-1, the V gene TRBV10-3; TCRdb names TRBD1, which stays unverified in the absence of DNA. CDR1 is ENHRY, CDR2 SYGVKD, per germline. The CDR3 totals 17 residues. This chain's CDR3 is CAISESNRGKGDTEAFF.

The J gene is TRBJ2-1, the V gene TRBV5-1; TCRdb calls TRBD2, which cannot be checked without DNA. Per the germline V gene, CDR1 is SGHRS and CDR2 is YFSETQ. This CDR3 is built from 13 residues. Here the CDR3 reads CASRLAGVHEQFF.

This chain links TRBV5-1 with TRBJ2-2; no DNA is available, so the TRBD2 call from TCRdb remains unchecked. Germline CDR1 reads SGHRS; CDR2 reads YFSETQ. This CDR3 has 15 residues. The chain's CDR3 is CASSFEDPLTGELFF.

The chain links TRBV7-7 to TRBJ2-7. Germline CDR1 is SSHAT and CDR2 is FNYEAQ (reference sequence). The CDR3 is 14 amino acids. CDR3 protein: CASSLSYGSYEQYF.

This chain links TRBV14 with TRBJ2-7; TCRdb reports TRBD1, a call that lacks DNA to check it against. The length of the CDR3 is 15 residues. In germline, CDR1 is SGHDN, CDR2 FVKESK. The CDR3 is CASSPRGTGSYEQYF.

The V gene is TRBV20-1, the J gene TRBJ2-1; TCRdb gives TRBD2 as the D gene, but with no DNA this cannot be confirmed. The CDR3 spans 13 residues. Germline CDR1 and CDR2: DFQATT and SNEGSKA (reference sequence). The CDR3 here is CSARPSGSNEQFF.

V and J are TRBV28 and TRBJ2-7; TCRdb outputs TRBD1, but without DNA this stays unchecked. The germline V gene encodes CDR1 MDHEN and CDR2 SYDVKM. The CDR3 runs to 13 residues. The CDR3 loop reads CASSLWGRYEQYF.

V and J are TRBV7-9 and TRBJ2-3; absent DNA, TCRdb's TRBD1 call cannot be checked. CDR1 SEHNR and CDR2 FQNEAQ come from the germline V gene (reference sequence). The CDR3 is made up of 16 amino acids. The CDR3 loop reads CASSQMTGRQADTQYF.

The genes are TRBV27 and TRBJ2-7; TCRdb designates TRBD1, a call that cannot be tested without DNA. The V gene's germline CDR1 is MNHEY and CDR2 SMNVEV (reference sequence). The CDR3 length is 14 residues. CDR3 sequence reads: CASSRLGVQNEQYF.

CDR3 sequence reads: CASSLGGGSLVEGYTF. The chain joins TRBV7-9 to TRBJ1-2. Germline V gene data show CDR1 as SEHNR and CDR2 as FQNEAQ (reference sequence). This CDR3 comprises 16 residues.

The chain has TRBV28 and TRBJ2-7. Germline values: CDR1 MDHEN, CDR2 SYDVKM. This CDR3 is built from 13 residues. CDR3 loop: CASTLLIGYEQYF.

The chain uses TRBV3-1 and TRBJ2-5; as DNA is missing, the TRBD1 call by TCRdb cannot be tested. The CDR3 extends over 16 amino acids. Germline V lookup: CDR1 LGHDT, CDR2 YNNKEL (reference sequence). The CDR3 region is CASSQDSRGWEETQYF.

The rearrangement links TRBV29-1 to TRBJ2-5; with no DNA, the TCRdb D assignment of TRBD2 cannot be verified. Germline loops: CDR1 SQVTM, CDR2 ANQGSEA. This CDR3 comprises 16 residues. CDR3 loop: CSVELGLAGVKETQYF.

The chain joins TRBV20-1 to TRBJ2-1; lacking DNA, the TRBD2 call made by TCRdb goes unchecked. This CDR3 region has 16 residues. The germline V gene encodes CDR1 DFQATT and CDR2 SNEGSKA (reference sequence). This chain's CDR3 is CSASEREDPSYNEQFF.

This chain uses TRBV6-2 or TRBV6-3 with TRBJ1-2. The CDR3 consists of 12 residues. Germline V gene data show CDR1 as MNHEY and CDR2 as SVGEGT. CDR3 protein: CASSYSIGGYTF.

The V and J genes are TRBV29-1 and TRBJ2-1; the D gene TCRdb calls, TRBD2, cannot be checked with no DNA. CDR3 length: 14 residues. CDR1 is SQVTM, CDR2 ANQGSEA, per germline. The chain's CDR3 is CSVGGTSGQNEQFF.